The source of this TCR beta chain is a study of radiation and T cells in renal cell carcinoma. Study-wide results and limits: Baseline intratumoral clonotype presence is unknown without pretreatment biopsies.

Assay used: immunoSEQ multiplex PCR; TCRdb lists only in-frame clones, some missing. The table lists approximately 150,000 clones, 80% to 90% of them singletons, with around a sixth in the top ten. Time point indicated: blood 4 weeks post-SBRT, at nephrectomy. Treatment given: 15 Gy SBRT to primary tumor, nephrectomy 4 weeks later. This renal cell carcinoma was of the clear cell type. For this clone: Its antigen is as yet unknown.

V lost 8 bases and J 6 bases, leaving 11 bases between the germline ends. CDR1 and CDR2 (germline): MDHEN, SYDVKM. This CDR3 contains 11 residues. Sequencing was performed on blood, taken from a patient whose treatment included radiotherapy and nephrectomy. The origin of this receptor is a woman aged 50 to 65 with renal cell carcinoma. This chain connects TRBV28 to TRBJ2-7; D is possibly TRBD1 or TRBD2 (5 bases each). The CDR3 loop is CASLHGGEQYF. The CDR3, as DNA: TGTGCCAGCCTTCATGGGGGCGAGCAGTACTTC. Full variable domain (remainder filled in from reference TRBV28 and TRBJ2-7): DVKVTQSSRYLVKRTGEKVFLECVQDMDHENMFWYRQDPGLGLRLIYFSYDVKMKEKGDIPEGYSVSREKKERFSLILESASTNQTSMYLCASLHGGEQYFGPGTRLTVT.